A selection of T cell receptor beta chains follows, all from one sample in a study of regulatory T cells in long-lasting Graves disease. TCRdb reprocessed the multiplex PCR reads via MiXCR and lists one record per CDR3 protein. The sample has 250,000 or so distinct CDR3 sequences, about 20% seen once. The same specimen was also included in a second study, on T cells in Graves' hyperthyroidism and ophthalmopathy.

This sample comprised peripheral blood mononuclear cells (PBMCs), obtained at new diagnosis, from a patient treated with antithyroid drugs. The receptors originated from a young woman with Graves disease. The CDR3 runs from the conserved cysteine through the conserved F or W. Fields, in order: J gene, D gene, V gene, clone size, CDR3 protein, CDR3 DNA. The D gene is left open where the match is weak. The size entry is marked missing in some rows and otherwise reads once, few, many or a size class.

J gene: TRBJ1-2
D gene: TRBD1
V gene: TRBV27
clone size: many
CDR3 protein: CASSFRAGGPYGYTF
CDR3 DNA: TGTGCCAGCAGTTTCCGTGCAGGGGGACCTTATGGCTACACCTTC

J gene: TRBJ1-2
D gene: -
V gene: TRBV2
clone size: many
CDR3 protein: CASSDGFLGYTF
CDR3 DNA: TGTGCCAGCAGTGACGGGTTCTTAGGGTACACCTTC

J gene: TRBJ2-6
D gene: -
V gene: TRBV6-1
clone size: many
CDR3 protein: CASSGLTPGANVLTF
CDR3 DNA: TGTGCCAGCAGTGGCCTCACTCCTGGGGCCAACGTCCTGACTTTC

J gene: TRBJ2-7
D gene: -
V gene: TRBV7-2
clone size: many
CDR3 protein: CASSLGSGSGSYEQYF
CDR3 DNA: TGTGCCAGCAGCTTAGGATCCGGGTCTGGGTCCTACGAGCAGTACTTC

J gene: TRBJ2-3
D gene: TRBD2
V gene: TRBV12-3/TRBV12-4
clone size: many
CDR3 protein: CASSSRDYPKGTQYF
CDR3 DNA: TGTGCCAGCAGTTCCCGGGACTACCCCAAGGGTACGCAGTATTTT

J gene: TRBJ1-2
D gene: -
V gene: TRBV20-1
clone size: many
CDR3 protein: CSASPRGEGYGYTF
CDR3 DNA: TGCAGTGCTAGCCCTCGGGGGGAGGGCTATGGCTACACCTTC

J gene: TRBJ1-5
D gene: TRBD1
V gene: TRBV10-2
clone size: many
CDR3 protein: CASSEGTGDNQPQHF
CDR3 DNA: TGCGCCAGCAGTGAGGGGACAGGGGATAATCAGCCCCAGCATTTT

J gene: TRBJ1-6
D gene: -
V gene: TRBV2
clone size: many
CDR3 protein: CASSSGARLASSPLHF
CDR3 DNA: TGTGCCAGCAGTTCAGGGGCTCGGTTAGCAAGTTCACCCCTCCACTTT

J gene: TRBJ2-2
D gene: -
V gene: TRBV2
clone size: many
CDR3 protein: CASSHREITGELFF
CDR3 DNA: TGTGCCAGCAGTCACAGGGAAATCACCGGGGAGCTGTTTTTT

J gene: TRBJ2-7
D gene: TRBD1
V gene: TRBV5-8
clone size: many
CDR3 protein: CASSLRTGRSYEQYF
CDR3 DNA: TGTGCCAGCAGCTTGAGGACAGGCCGCTCCTACGAGCAGTACTTC

J gene: TRBJ1-1
D gene: -
V gene: TRBV27
clone size: many
CDR3 protein: CASSWGTNFIATEAFF
CDR3 DNA: TGTGCCAGCAGTTGGGGGACAAACTTTATTGCCACTGAAGCTTTCTTT

J gene: TRBJ2-3
D gene: -
V gene: TRBV11-3
clone size: many
CDR3 protein: CASSLEGGHTQYF
CDR3 DNA: TGTGCCAGCAGCTTAGAGGGGGGACATACGCAGTATTTT

J gene: TRBJ2-1
D gene: -
V gene: TRBV6-1
clone size: many
CDR3 protein: CASSGQAESSYNEQFF
CDR3 DNA: TGCGCCAGCAGTGGACAAGCGGAGAGCTCCTACAATGAGCAGTTCTTC

J gene: TRBJ1-2
D gene: -
V gene: TRBV14
clone size: many
CDR3 protein: CASSHGTSVGGYTF
CDR3 DNA: TGTGCCAGCAGCCATGGGACGTCTGTCGGAGGCTACACCTTC

J gene: TRBJ1-2
D gene: TRBD1
V gene: TRBV6-1
clone size: -
CDR3 protein: CASSLTGAGYTF
CDR3 DNA: TGTGCCAGCAGTCTAACAGGGGCTGGCTACACCTTC

J gene: TRBJ2-5
D gene: TRBD2
V gene: TRBV20-1
clone size: many
CDR3 protein: CSASEAGGTETQYF
CDR3 DNA: TGCAGTGCTAGTGAGGCGGGGGGCACAGAGACCCAGTACTTC

J gene: TRBJ1-2
D gene: -
V gene: TRBV14
clone size: -
CDR3 protein: CASSQDLTGNGYTF
CDR3 DNA: TGTGCCAGCAGCCAAGATCTTACAGGGAATGGCTACACCTTC

J gene: TRBJ2-1
D gene: TRBD2
V gene: TRBV3-1
clone size: many
CDR3 protein: CASSQESRGGDNEQFF
CDR3 DNA: TGTGCCAGCAGCCAAGAGTCGCGGGGGGGGGACAATGAGCAGTTCTTC

J gene: TRBJ2-3
D gene: -
V gene: TRBV18
clone size: many
CDR3 protein: CASSPESGSTQYF
CDR3 DNA: TGTGCCAGCTCACCAGAAAGTGGGTCTACGCAGTATTTT

J gene: TRBJ1-5
D gene: -
V gene: TRBV20-1
clone size: many
CDR3 protein: CSARRKDAGSGQPQHF
CDR3 DNA: TGCAGTGCTAGACGCAAGGATGCAGGGTCAGGGCAGCCCCAGCATTTT

J gene: TRBJ1-5
D gene: -
V gene: TRBV5-5
clone size: few
CDR3 protein: CASSLVLTDNQPQHF
CDR3 DNA: TGTGCCAGCAGCTTGGTGTTAACCGACAATCAGCCCCAGCATTTT

J gene: TRBJ2-1
D gene: TRBD2
V gene: TRBV20-1
clone size: few
CDR3 protein: CSAIGSGVNEQFF
CDR3 DNA: TGCAGTGCTATAGGTAGCGGGGTAAATGAGCAGTTCTTC

J gene: TRBJ2-7
D gene: -
V gene: TRBV5-1
clone size: many
CDR3 protein: CASSLVPTGGGFYEQYF
CDR3 DNA: TGCGCCAGCAGCCTTGTTCCGACAGGCGGCGGATTCTACGAGCAGTACTTC

J gene: TRBJ1-1
D gene: -
V gene: TRBV7-9
clone size: -
CDR3 protein: CASSSGEDTEAFF
CDR3 DNA: TGTGCCAGCAGCTCGGGGGAGGACACTGAAGCTTTCTTT

J gene: TRBJ1-1
D gene: TRBD1
V gene: TRBV7-3
clone size: many
CDR3 protein: CASSPTGFDGEAFF
CDR3 DNA: TGTGCCAGCAGCCCGACAGGGTTTGATGGAGAAGCTTTCTTT

J gene: TRBJ1-2
D gene: -
V gene: TRBV16
clone size: many
CDR3 protein: CASSQFAGTAGYTF
CDR3 DNA: TGTGCCAGCAGCCAATTTGCGGGAACCGCTGGCTACACCTTC

J gene: TRBJ2-3
D gene: TRBD2
V gene: TRBV4-1
clone size: many
CDR3 protein: CASSAGSGGGGDTQYF
CDR3 DNA: TGCGCCAGCAGCGCCGGGTCGGGGGGAGGTGGTGATACGCAGTATTTT

J gene: TRBJ1-5
D gene: -
V gene: TRBV12-3/TRBV12-4
clone size: -
CDR3 protein: CASRVAGTTDTQHF
CDR3 DNA: TGTGCCAGCAGGGTCGCAGGGACCACAGATACGCAGCATTTT

J gene: TRBJ1-5
D gene: -
V gene: TRBV19
clone size: few
CDR3 protein: CASSSTWGNQPQHF
CDR3 DNA: TGTGCCAGTAGTTCCACGTGGGGCAATCAGCCCCAGCATTTT

J gene: TRBJ2-5
D gene: -
V gene: TRBV5-1
clone size: many
CDR3 protein: CASSLTGGTGTQYF
CDR3 DNA: TGCGCCAGCAGCTTGACGGGGGGGACAGGGACCCAGTACTTC

J gene: TRBJ1-1
D gene: -
V gene: TRBV20-1
clone size: many
CDR3 protein: CSASGIISGFPIEAFF
CDR3 DNA: TGCAGTGCTAGCGGGATTATAAGTGGTTTTCCCATTGAAGCTTTCTTT

J gene: TRBJ1-2
D gene: TRBD1
V gene: TRBV7-8
clone size: many
CDR3 protein: CASSLDRDRSYYGYTF
CDR3 DNA: TGTGCCAGCAGCTTAGACCGGGACAGGAGCTACTATGGCTACACCTTC

J gene: TRBJ2-6
D gene: -
V gene: TRBV19
clone size: few
CDR3 protein: CASSHRGWNRAGANVLTF
CDR3 DNA: TGTGCCAGTAGCCATAGGGGGTGGAACAGGGCTGGGGCCAACGTCCTGACTTTC

J gene: TRBJ1-6
D gene: TRBD1
V gene: TRBV12-3/TRBV12-4
clone size: few
CDR3 protein: CASSDRESGNSPLHF
CDR3 DNA: TGTGCCAGCAGTGACAGGGAATCGGGTAATTCACCCCTCCACTTT

J gene: TRBJ1-1
D gene: TRBD1
V gene: TRBV7-6
clone size: many
CDR3 protein: CASSTYRGEAFF
CDR3 DNA: TGTGCCAGCAGCACTTACAGGGGTGAAGCTTTCTTT

J gene: TRBJ1-2
D gene: TRBD1
V gene: TRBV20-1
clone size: many
CDR3 protein: CSAAVQGVNGYTF
CDR3 DNA: TGCAGTGCAGCGGTGCAGGGGGTAAATGGCTACACCTTC

J gene: TRBJ1-1
D gene: -
V gene: TRBV6-1
clone size: -
CDR3 protein: CAAGLSVYTEAFF
CDR3 DNA: TGTGCCGCCGGTCTCTCAGTGTACACTGAAGCTTTCTTT

J gene: TRBJ2-7
D gene: TRBD1
V gene: TRBV20-1
clone size: few
CDR3 protein: CSARGQGYYEQYF
CDR3 DNA: TGCAGTGCTAGAGGACAGGGTTACTACGAGCAGTACTTC

J gene: TRBJ1-1
D gene: TRBD1
V gene: TRBV5-4
clone size: few
CDR3 protein: CASSPRDRGLYTEAFF
CDR3 DNA: TGTGCCAGCAGCCCAAGGGACAGGGGTCTCTACACTGAAGCTTTCTTT

J gene: TRBJ2-2
D gene: -
V gene: TRBV6-2/TRBV6-3
clone size: once
CDR3 protein: CASSYFLDTGELFF
CDR3 DNA: TGTGCCAGCAGTTACTTTTTGGACACCGGGGAGCTGTTTTTT

J gene: TRBJ1-2
D gene: TRBD1
V gene: TRBV20-1
clone size: many
CDR3 protein: CSARQGQGRGYTF
CDR3 DNA: TGCAGTGCTAGACAGGGACAGGGTCGTGGCTACACCTTC

J gene: TRBJ1-5
D gene: -
V gene: TRBV6-5
clone size: -
CDR3 protein: CASSYSIALAQHF
CDR3 DNA: TGTGCCAGCAGTTACTCGATAGCTCTAGCCCAGCATTTT

J gene: TRBJ2-6
D gene: -
V gene: TRBV2
clone size: few
CDR3 protein: CASSEVGYSGANVLTF
CDR3 DNA: TGTGCCAGCAGTGAGGTGGGATACTCTGGGGCCAACGTCCTGACTTTC

J gene: TRBJ2-1
D gene: TRBD1
V gene: TRBV5-1
clone size: many
CDR3 protein: CASSLAVIMGQGNEQFF
CDR3 DNA: TGCGCCAGCAGCTTGGCCGTCATTATGGGACAGGGCAATGAGCAGTTCTTC

J gene: TRBJ1-6
D gene: -
V gene: TRBV6-2/TRBV6-3
clone size: many
CDR3 protein: CASSYDGVFNSPLHF
CDR3 DNA: TGTGCCAGCAGTTACGATGGGGTTTTTAATTCACCCCTCCACTTT

J gene: TRBJ1-1
D gene: -
V gene: TRBV5-1
clone size: many
CDR3 protein: CASSLDPGIEAFF
CDR3 DNA: TGCGCCAGCAGCTTGGACCCAGGGATAGAAGCTTTCTTT

J gene: TRBJ2-7
D gene: TRBD2
V gene: TRBV3-1
clone size: -
CDR3 protein: CASSQGTSGTYEQYF
CDR3 DNA: TGTGCCAGCAGCCAAGGGACTAGCGGGACCTACGAGCAGTACTTC

J gene: TRBJ2-6
D gene: -
V gene: TRBV20-1
clone size: many
CDR3 protein: CSARSDSGANVLTF
CDR3 DNA: TGCAGTGCTAGATCCGACTCTGGGGCCAACGTCCTGACTTTC

J gene: TRBJ1-6
D gene: TRBD1
V gene: TRBV5-1
clone size: -
CDR3 protein: CASSYTVGQGSSPLHF
CDR3 DNA: TGCGCCAGCAGCTATACAGTCGGACAGGGGAGTTCACCCCTCCACTTT

J gene: TRBJ2-2
D gene: -
V gene: TRBV19
clone size: few
CDR3 protein: CASSDGTHFTGELFF
CDR3 DNA: TGTGCCAGTAGTGACGGGACACATTTCACCGGGGAGCTGTTTTTT

J gene: TRBJ2-5
D gene: -
V gene: TRBV7-2
clone size: -
CDR3 protein: CASSLASARETQYF
CDR3 DNA: TGTGCCAGCAGCTTAGCCTCAGCACGGGAGACCCAGTACTTC

J gene: TRBJ1-1
D gene: -
V gene: TRBV4-1
clone size: many
CDR3 protein: CASSQEQKEVNTEAFF
CDR3 DNA: TGCGCCAGCAGCCAAGAACAAAAGGAGGTGAACACTGAAGCTTTCTTT

J gene: TRBJ1-1
D gene: -
V gene: TRBV29-1
clone size: many
CDR3 protein: CSTPPGDSTEAFF
CDR3 DNA: TGCAGCACACCACCAGGGGATAGCACTGAAGCTTTCTTT

J gene: TRBJ1-1
D gene: -
V gene: TRBV6-2/TRBV6-3
clone size: many
CDR3 protein: CASRRAAEAFF
CDR3 DNA: TGTGCCAGCAGAAGGGCTGCTGAAGCTTTCTTT

J gene: TRBJ1-1
D gene: TRBD1
V gene: TRBV20-1
clone size: few
CDR3 protein: CSAHRGTAGWNTEAFF
CDR3 DNA: TGCAGTGCTCACCGTGGGACAGCCGGGTGGAACACTGAAGCTTTCTTT

J gene: TRBJ2-7
D gene: TRBD2
V gene: TRBV7-3
clone size: many
CDR3 protein: CASSVGTSGEGFEQYF
CDR3 DNA: TGTGCCAGCAGCGTGGGGACTAGCGGGGAAGGCTTCGAGCAGTACTTC